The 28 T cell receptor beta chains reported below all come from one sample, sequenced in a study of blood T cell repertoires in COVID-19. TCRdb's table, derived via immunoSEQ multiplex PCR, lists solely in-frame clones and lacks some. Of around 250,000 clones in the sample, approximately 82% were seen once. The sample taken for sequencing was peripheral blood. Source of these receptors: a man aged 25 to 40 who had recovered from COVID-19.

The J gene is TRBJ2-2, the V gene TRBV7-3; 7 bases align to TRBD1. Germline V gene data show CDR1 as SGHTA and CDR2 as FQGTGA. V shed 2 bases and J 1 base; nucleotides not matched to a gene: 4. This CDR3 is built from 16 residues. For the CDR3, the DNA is TGTGCCAGCAGCTTACTGGCAGGGGGGAACACCGGGGAGCTGTTTTTT. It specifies CASSLLAGGNTGELFF.

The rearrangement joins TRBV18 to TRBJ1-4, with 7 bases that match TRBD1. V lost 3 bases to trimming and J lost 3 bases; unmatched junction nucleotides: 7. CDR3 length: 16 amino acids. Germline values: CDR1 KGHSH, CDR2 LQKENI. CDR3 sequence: CASSPPRTGSNEKLFF. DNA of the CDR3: TGTGCCAGCTCACCCCCTCGGACAGGTTCTAATGAAAAACTGTTTTTT.

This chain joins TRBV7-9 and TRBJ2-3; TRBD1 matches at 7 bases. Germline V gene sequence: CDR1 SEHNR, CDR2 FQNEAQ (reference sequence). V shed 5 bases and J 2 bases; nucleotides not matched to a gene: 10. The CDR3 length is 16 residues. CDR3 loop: CASSEATGALTDTQYF. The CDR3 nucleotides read TGTGCCAGCAGCGAAGCCACAGGGGCCCTCACAGATACGCAGTATTTT.

CDR3 residues: CASSPVGSGNQPQHF. CDR3 nucleotide sequence: TGTGCCAGCAGCCCAGTTGGCAGTGGCAATCAGCCCCAGCATTTT. The rearrangement links TRBV28 to TRBJ1-5, with D unclear. CDR1 MDHEN and CDR2 SYDVKM come from the germline V gene. The CDR3 covers 15 residues. V gave up 6 bases and J gave up 2 bases, with 14 bases separating them.

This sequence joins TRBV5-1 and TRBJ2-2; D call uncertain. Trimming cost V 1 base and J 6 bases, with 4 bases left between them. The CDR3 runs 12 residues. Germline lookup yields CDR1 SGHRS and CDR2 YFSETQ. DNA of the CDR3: TGCGCCAGCAGCTTGTATGCCGGGGAGCTGTTTTTT. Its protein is CASSLYAGELFF.

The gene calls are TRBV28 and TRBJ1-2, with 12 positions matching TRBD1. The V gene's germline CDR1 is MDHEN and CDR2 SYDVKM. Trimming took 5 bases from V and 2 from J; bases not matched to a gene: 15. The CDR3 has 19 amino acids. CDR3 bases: TGTGCCAGCAGTCCGGGACAGGGGGCTTTGGGGTCTAGAAACTATGGCTACACCTTC. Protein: CASSPGQGALGSRNYGYTF.

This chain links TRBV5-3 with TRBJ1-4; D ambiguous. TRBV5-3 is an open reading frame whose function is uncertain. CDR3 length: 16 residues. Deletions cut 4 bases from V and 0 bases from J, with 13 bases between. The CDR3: CARSVTAESTNEKLFF. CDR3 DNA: TGTGCCAGAAGCGTAACAGCAGAATCAACTAATGAAAAACTGTTTTTT.

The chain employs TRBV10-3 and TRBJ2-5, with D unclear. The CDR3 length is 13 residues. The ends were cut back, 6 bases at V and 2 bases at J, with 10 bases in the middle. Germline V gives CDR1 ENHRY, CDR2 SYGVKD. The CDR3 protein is CAISQYGQETQYF. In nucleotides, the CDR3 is TGTGCCATCAGCCAGTACGGGCAAGAGACCCAGTACTTC.

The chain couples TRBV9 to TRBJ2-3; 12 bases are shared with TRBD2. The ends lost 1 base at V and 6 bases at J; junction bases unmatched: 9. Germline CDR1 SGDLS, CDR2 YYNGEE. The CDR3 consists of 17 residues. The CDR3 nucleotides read TGTGCCAGCAGCGTATCGGCTAGCGGGGGGGTAGGGGATACGCAGTATTTT. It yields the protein CASSVSASGGVGDTQYF.

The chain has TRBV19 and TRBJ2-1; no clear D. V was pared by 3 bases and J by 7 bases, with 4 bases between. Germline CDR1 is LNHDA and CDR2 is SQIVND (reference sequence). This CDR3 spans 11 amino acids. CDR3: CASSIFNEQFF. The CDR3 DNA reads TGTGCCAGTAGTATCTTTAATGAGCAGTTCTTC.

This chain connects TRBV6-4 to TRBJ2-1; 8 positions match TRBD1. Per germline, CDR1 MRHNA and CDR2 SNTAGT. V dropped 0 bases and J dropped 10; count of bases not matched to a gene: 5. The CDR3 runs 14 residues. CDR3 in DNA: TGTGCCAGCAGTGACTCCCAGGGGGCAGGGGAGCAGTTCTTC. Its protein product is CASSDSQGAGEQFF.

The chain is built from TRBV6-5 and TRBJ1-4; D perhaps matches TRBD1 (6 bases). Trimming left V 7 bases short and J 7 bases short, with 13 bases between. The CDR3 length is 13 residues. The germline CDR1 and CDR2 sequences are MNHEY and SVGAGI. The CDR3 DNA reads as TGTGCCAGCACTAGAGGGGGTAGTGAAAAACTGTTTTTT. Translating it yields CASTRGGSEKLFF.

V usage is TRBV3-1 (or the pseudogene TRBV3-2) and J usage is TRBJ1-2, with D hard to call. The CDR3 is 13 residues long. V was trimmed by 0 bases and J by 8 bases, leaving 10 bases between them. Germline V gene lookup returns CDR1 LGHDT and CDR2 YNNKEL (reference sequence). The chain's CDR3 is CASSQDHSGGYTF. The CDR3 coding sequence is TGTGCCAGCAGCCAAGATCACAGTGGCGGCTACACCTTC.

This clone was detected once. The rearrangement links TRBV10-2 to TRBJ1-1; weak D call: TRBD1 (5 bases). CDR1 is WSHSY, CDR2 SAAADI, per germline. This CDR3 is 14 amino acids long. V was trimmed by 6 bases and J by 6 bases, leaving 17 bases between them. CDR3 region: CASSPDIFNAEAFF. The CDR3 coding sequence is TGCGCCAGCAGCCCGGACATTTTTAACGCTGAAGCTTTCTTT.

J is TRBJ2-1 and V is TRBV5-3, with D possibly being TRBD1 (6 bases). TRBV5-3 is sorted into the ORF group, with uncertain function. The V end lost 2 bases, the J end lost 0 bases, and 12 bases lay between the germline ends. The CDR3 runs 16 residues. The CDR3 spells CARSFAGDVSYNEQFF. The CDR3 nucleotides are TGTGCCAGAAGCTTTGCAGGGGACGTCTCCTACAATGAGCAGTTCTTC.

The CDR3 DNA reads as TGTGCCAGCAGCCAAGATCCAGGGGGTATTTTCTACGAGCAGTACGTC. Protein sequence: CASSQDPGGIFYEQYV. The V and J genes are TRBV3-1 (or the pseudogene TRBV3-2) and TRBJ2-7, with TRBD1 identical over 7 bases. This CDR3 region has 16 residues. Germline V gene lookup returns CDR1 LGHDT and CDR2 YNNKEL (reference sequence). The J segment lost 3 bases and the V segment lost 0 bases, leaving 8 bases of the junction unmatched.

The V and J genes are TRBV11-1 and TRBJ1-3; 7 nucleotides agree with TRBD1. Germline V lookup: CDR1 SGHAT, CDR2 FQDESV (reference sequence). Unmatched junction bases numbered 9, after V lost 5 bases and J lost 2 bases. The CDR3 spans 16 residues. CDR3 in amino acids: CASSREQGNAGNTIYF. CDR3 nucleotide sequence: TGTGCCAGCAGCAGAGAACAGGGGAATGCTGGAAACACCATATATTTT.

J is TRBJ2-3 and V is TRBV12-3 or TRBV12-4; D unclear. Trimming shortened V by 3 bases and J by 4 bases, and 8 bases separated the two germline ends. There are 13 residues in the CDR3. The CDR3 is CASSFSRSDTQYF. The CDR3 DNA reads TGTGCCAGCAGTTTTTCACGGTCAGATACGCAGTATTTT.

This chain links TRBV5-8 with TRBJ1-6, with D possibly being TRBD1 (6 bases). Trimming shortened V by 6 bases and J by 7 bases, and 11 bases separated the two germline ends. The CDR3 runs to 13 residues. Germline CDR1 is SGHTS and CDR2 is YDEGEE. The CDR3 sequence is CASNPDRNSPLHF. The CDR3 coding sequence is TGTGCCAGCAACCCGGACAGAAATTCACCCCTCCACTTT.

As DNA, the CDR3 is TGTGCCAGCAGTGAATTTGGCGGGGGGGCAGTAGATACGCAGTATTTT. Its translation is CASSEFGGGAVDTQYF. The chain combines TRBV2 with TRBJ2-3; TRBD2 agrees at 9 bases. V was clipped by 2 bases and J by 5 bases; unmatched bases: 8. In germline, CDR1 is SNHLY, CDR2 FYNNEI. CDR3 length: 16 amino acids.

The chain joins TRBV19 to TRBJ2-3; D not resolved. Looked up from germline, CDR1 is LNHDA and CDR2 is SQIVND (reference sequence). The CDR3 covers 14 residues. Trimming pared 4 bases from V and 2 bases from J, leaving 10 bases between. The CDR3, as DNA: TGTGCCAGTAGTAAGCGTACCCACACAGATACGCAGTATTTT. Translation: CASSKRTHTDTQYF. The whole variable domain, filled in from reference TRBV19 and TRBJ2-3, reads DGGITQSPKYLFRKEGQNVTLSCEQNLNHDAMYWYRQDPGQGLRLIYYSQIVNDFQKGDIAEGYSVSREKKESFPLTVTSAQKNPTAFYLCASSKRTHTDTQYFGPGTRLTVL.

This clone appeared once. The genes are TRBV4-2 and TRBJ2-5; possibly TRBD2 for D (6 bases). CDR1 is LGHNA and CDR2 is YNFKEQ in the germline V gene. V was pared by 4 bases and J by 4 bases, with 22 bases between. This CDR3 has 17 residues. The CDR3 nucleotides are TGTGCCAGCAGCCCGAACCCCGGGGTAGCGGACGGAGAGACCCAGTACTTC. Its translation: CASSPNPGVADGETQYF.

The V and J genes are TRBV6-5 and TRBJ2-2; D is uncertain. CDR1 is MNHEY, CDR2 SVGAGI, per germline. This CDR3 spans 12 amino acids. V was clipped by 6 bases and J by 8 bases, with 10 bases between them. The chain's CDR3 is CASRDNGGELFF. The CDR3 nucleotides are TGTGCCAGCAGAGACAATGGAGGGGAGCTGTTTTTT.

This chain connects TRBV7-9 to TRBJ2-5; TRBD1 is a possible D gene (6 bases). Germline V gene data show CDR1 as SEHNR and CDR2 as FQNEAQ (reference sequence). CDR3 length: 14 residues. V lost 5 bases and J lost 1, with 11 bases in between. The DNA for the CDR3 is TGTGCCAGCAGCCCGGGACAAAGCCAAGAGACCCAGTACTTC. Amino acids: CASSPGQSQETQYF.

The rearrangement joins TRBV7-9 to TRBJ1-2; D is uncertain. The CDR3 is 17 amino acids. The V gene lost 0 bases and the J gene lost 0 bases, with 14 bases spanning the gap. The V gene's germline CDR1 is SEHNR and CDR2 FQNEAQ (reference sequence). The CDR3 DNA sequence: TGTGCCAGCAGCTTAGCGTCGGTGGCAGGCACTAACTATGGCTACACCTTC. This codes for CASSLASVAGTNYGYTF.

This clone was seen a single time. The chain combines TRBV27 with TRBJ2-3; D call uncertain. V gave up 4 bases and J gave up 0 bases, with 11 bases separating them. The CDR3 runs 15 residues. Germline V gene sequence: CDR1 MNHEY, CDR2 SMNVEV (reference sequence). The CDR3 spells CASSSLVISTDTQYF. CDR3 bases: TGTGCCAGCAGTTCCCTAGTGATTAGCACAGATACGCAGTATTTT.

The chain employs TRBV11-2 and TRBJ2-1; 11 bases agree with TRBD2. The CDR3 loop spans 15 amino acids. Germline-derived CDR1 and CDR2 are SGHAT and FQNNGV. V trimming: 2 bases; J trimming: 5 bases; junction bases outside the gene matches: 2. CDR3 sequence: CASSLLAGGDNEQFF. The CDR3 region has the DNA TGTGCCAGCAGCTTACTAGCGGGGGGAGACAATGAGCAGTTCTTC.

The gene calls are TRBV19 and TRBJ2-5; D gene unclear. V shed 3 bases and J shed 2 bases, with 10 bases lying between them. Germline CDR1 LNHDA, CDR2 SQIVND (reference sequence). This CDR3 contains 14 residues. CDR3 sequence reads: CASSIRSGQETQYF. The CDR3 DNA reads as TGTGCCAGTAGTATCCGATCAGGACAAGAGACCCAGTACTTC.